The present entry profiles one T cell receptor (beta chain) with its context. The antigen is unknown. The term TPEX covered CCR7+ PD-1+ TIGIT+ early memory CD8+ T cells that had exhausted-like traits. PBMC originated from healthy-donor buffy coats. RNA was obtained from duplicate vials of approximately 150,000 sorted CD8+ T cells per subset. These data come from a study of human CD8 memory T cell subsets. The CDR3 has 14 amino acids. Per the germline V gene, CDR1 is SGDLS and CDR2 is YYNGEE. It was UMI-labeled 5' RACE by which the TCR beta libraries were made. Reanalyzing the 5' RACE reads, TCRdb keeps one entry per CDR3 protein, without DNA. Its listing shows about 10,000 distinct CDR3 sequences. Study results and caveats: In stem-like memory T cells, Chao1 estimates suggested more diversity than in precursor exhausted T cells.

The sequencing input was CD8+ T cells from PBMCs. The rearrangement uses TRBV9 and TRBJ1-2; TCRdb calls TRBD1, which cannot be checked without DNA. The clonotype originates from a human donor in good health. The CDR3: CASSAGAAPKGYTF.